This T cell receptor (beta chain) came from a study of OX40 agonist ivuxolimab in advanced cancers. Regarding the research as a whole: The costimulatory receptor OX40 (CD134) was targeted by ivuxolimab, a fully human IgG2 agonistic monoclonal antibody. Intravenous ivuxolimab was administered to patients every 2 weeks at six dose levels: 0.01, 0.1, 0.3, 1.5, 3 and 10 mg/kg. Of the approximately 50 patients in dose escalation, 19 had hepatocellular carcinoma, around 15 had melanoma, 9 had renal cell carcinoma and 9 had head and neck cancer. In the dose-escalation cohort, nearly 85% of patients were male, and the mean age was 60 years with a range of roughly 23 to 90. Prior anti-PD-1, anti-PD-L1 or anti-CTLA-4 therapy was permitted, and approximately 42% of dose-escalation patients had received checkpoint inhibitors. Partial responses were achieved by three dose-escalation patients, of whom one had hepatocellular carcinoma and two had cutaneous melanoma. Peripheral TCRbeta sequencing aimed to test whether ivuxolimab altered TCR sequence diversity and caused clonal T-cell expansion. The monotherapy dose-escalation portion (N of about 47 patients) of the phase I ivuxolimab trial is reported in the paper. What the study reported, not specific to this receptor: After ivuxolimab, CD8+ T cells had more expanded clones than CD4+ T cells on average. Antigen specificity was not determined for the clonally expanded peripheral T cells. Partial responders in the 0.1-3.0 mg/kg groups had among the lowest normalized peripheral clonal expansion, especially among CD8+ T cells. At doses from 0.1 to 3.0 mg/kg, clonal expansion was seen in both CD4+ and CD8+ blood T cells between baseline and week 6. Low levels of normalized T-cell clonal expansion were also shown by some nonresponding patients.

The germline V gene sets CDR1 to SNHLY and CDR2 to FYNNEI. V loses 10 bases, J loses 5 bases, and the germline ends lie 15 bases apart. The CDR3 numbers 13 residues from cysteine through phenylalanine. Of the read, only the CDR3 DNA is kept; its 39 bases are in frame from base 1. To sequence the TCRbeta CDR3 region, genomic DNA was isolated from the sorted cells. The immunoSEQ Assay was used to sequence the TCRbeta CDR3 regions. This is the immuneACCESS table as TCRdb keeps it, with only in-frame sequences that have V and J called. A part of the clones is gone; compared with another copy, unresolved V genes explain less than half, and the rest is unexplained. Across this sample there are 28,000 or so clones, with approximately 79% seen only once. The leading ten clones occupy roughly 24% of the sample. On this clone itself: Its antigen is still unknown. Base-call qualities are not available, and no considerably larger clone is one nucleotide away.

Patients with autoimmune disease history or receiving systemic immunosuppression were excluded from the trial. Peripheral blood for TCR sequencing was drawn from every dose cohort at baseline, at cycle 4 day 1 and at cycle 7 day 1. The samples were taken from a phase I, first-in-human, multicenter, open-label dose-escalation trial of ivuxolimab. The trial enrolled adults with locally advanced or metastatic head and neck squamous cell, hepatocellular, melanoma or renal cell carcinoma. Before TCR sequencing, CD4+ T cells and CD8+ T cells from peripheral blood were sorted into separate populations. The chain joins TRBV2 to TRBJ2-1; perhaps TRBD1 is the D gene, with 5 bases matching. The sequencing here drew on CD4+ or CD8+ T cells sorted from blood, taken in a trial of the OX40 agonist ivuxolimab. This TCR came from an adult with an advanced solid tumor such as melanoma, head and neck, liver or kidney cancer. The DNA sequence follows: TGTGCCACCCCGGCCCCGGACAACAATGAGCAGTTCTTC. It is translated as CATPAPDNNEQFF. The entire variable domain, with the stretches around the CDR3 drawn from the reference TRBV2 and TRBJ2-1 proteins, is EPEVTQTPSHQVTQMGQEVILRCVPISNHLYFYWYRQILGQKVEFLVSFYNNEISEKSEIFDDQFSVERPDGSNFTLKIRSTKLEDSAMYFCATPAPDNNEQFFGPGTRLTVL.